This entry concerns a single T cell receptor (beta chain). At least 5 micrograms of total RNA were extracted per sample. The CDR3 covers 13 residues. Trimming cost V 6 bases and J 2 bases, with 10 bases left between them. In germline, CDR1 is SGHAT, CDR2 FQNNGV. A second PCR, run for about 7 to 11 cycles, used a sample-barcoded 5' primer plus a J-beta primer mix. TCRdb redid the calling of the 5' RACE reads with MiXCR, one entry per CDR3 protein. The sample lists about 1,500,000 distinct CDR3 sequences; about 28% were seen once. These data originate in a study of blood T cells in healthy people across ages. Looking at the study overall: Researchers report that template switching captured about one barcoded beta molecule per two T cells.

This TCR derives from a woman aged 25-40 years in good health. Sequenced: blood. V usage is TRBV11-2 and J usage is TRBJ2-5; maybe TRBD2 (5 bases). DNA of the CDR3: TGTGCCAGCAGACCAACTAGTCAAGAGACCCAGTACTTC. This sequence encodes CASRPTSQETQYF.